This record concerns one T cell receptor (beta chain) sequence. This CDR3 has 15 amino acids. Trimming shortened V by 3 bases and J by 7 bases, and 16 bases separated the two germline ends. CDR1 and CDR2 from the germline V gene are LGHNA and YNFKEQ. Seattle-derived patients entered the study during active infection and were followed longitudinally. This record belongs to a study of blood T cell repertoires in COVID-19. Study as a whole: Acute-phase and convalescent COVID-19 samples originated in the United States, Italy and Spain. T cells, B-cell-depleted T cells, or PBMCs supplied cDNA or gDNA.

Profiled with immunoSEQ multiplex PCR; TCRdb holds only in-frame clones, not every one. The sample has around 260,000 clones, around 92% seen once. Sequencing used peripheral blood. This chain uses TRBV4-2 with TRBJ2-1; D perhaps matches TRBD2 (6 bases). The clonotype comes from a person aged 18 to 35 with COVID-19, enrolled during active disease. The CDR3 reads CASSQNSGERNEQFF. The CDR3 nucleotides are TGTGCCAGCAGCCAGAATAGCGGAGAAAGGAATGAGCAGTTCTTC.